The TCR beta chain described here comes from a study of T cells in Graves' hyperthyroidism and ophthalmopathy. Study summary: Peripheral blood was collected at initial diagnosis, before any treatment.

There were TCR beta CDR3 regions amplified from RNA transcripts. First-round RT-PCR targeting the TCR CDR3 was performed with the HTBI primer set. TCRdb reanalysed the multiplex PCR reads using MiXCR and keeps one entry per CDR3 protein. The data hold some 300,000 distinct CDR3 sequences, with about 14% observed a single time. This CDR3 is 14 amino acids long. Germline lookup yields CDR1 MDHEN and CDR2 SYDVKM. V was clipped by 4 bases and J by 2 bases; unmatched bases: 5. Study outcomes and limitations: The model foresaw ophthalmopathy a median roughly 6.3 months prior to onset. Peripheral blood also featured most of the thyroid clonotypes expanded above 0.001.

This clonotype was picked up many times. Its matching antigen is unknown. Those patients with uncontrolled infection, other autoimmune disease, pregnancy or lactation were excluded. The sequenced material came from blood. The chain uses TRBV28 and TRBJ2-7; 7 bases map to TRBD1. This receptor was obtained from a woman between 25 and 40 years old with Graves' hyperthyroidism that later progressed to Graves' ophthalmopathy. CDR3 sequence (DNA): TGTGCCAGCAGTTCCCCGGGACAGCCCTACGAGCAGTACTTC. Its protein product is CASSSPGQPYEQYF.